These T cell receptor beta chains were read from a single sample in a study of blood T cell repertoires in COVID-19. Sequencing was performed with immunoSEQ multiplex PCR; in TCRdb, only in-frame clones are kept and a portion is missing. Of 100,000 or so clones detected, about nine tenths appear once; the ten largest clones hold approximately 5%. The sequencing input was peripheral blood. These receptors were obtained from a woman in her forties or fifties with COVID-19, enrolled during active disease. CDR3s include the opening cysteine and the closing phenylalanine or tryptophan. The D gene is left open where the match is weak. The listing skips clone size in some rows; elsewhere it reads once, few, many or a size class.

clone_size j_call v_call d_call cdr3_nt cdr3_aa
- TRBJ2-1 TRBV30 TRBD2 TGTGCCTGGAGTGTGGGCGGGGGGAAGAATGAGCAGTTCTTC CAWSVGGGKNEQFF
- TRBJ1-1 TRBV5-1 - TGCGCCAGCAGCTTGAACAGTGAAGCTTTCTTT CASSLNSEAFF
- TRBJ1-1 TRBV7-9 TRBD1 TGTGCCAGCAGCTCTGGACAGGATCTGAACACTGAAGCTTTCTTT CASSSGQDLNTEAFF
- TRBJ2-7 TRBV30 - TGTGCCTGGAGCCAGGTGGGCTACGAGCAGTACTTC CAWSQVGYEQYF
- TRBJ1-4 TRBV6-5 - TGTGCCAGTGTACAGGGATTTGATGAAAAACTGTTTTTT CASVQGFDEKLFF
- TRBJ2-7 TRBV4-1 - TGCGCCAGCAGCCAAGATTCTGGTGGCAGGGGGGCCGAGCAGTACTTC CASSQDSGGRGAEQYF
- TRBJ1-2 TRBV6-5 TRBD1 TGTGCCAGCAGTAACGAAGACAGGGGAAGCTACACCTTC CASSNEDRGSYTF
- TRBJ1-1 TRBV12-5 - TGTGCTAGTGGTCCCCTGGTGGGGGGAAGGGCTGAAGCTTTCTTT CASGPLVGGRAEAFF
once TRBJ1-3 TRBV27 TRBD1 TGTGCCAGCATTCCAGGACAGGCCCAACTTGGAAACACCATATATTTT CASIPGQAQLGNTIYF
- TRBJ2-1 TRBV9 TRBD2 TGTGCCAGCAGCCCCCCACGGGACTACCCCCACAATGAGCAGTTCTTC CASSPPRDYPHNEQFF
- TRBJ1-2 TRBV2 TRBD1 TGTGCTGGGGGGACAGGGGGCAATGGCTACACCTTC CAGGTGGNGYTF
- TRBJ1-2 TRBV29-1 TRBD1 TGCAGCGTTGGGATGGCAGACAGGGCCGATGGCTACACCTTC CSVGMADRADGYTF
- TRBJ1-3 TRBV15 - TGTGCCACCAGCAGATCCGACAGCTCTGGAAACACCATATATTTT CATSRSDSSGNTIYF
- TRBJ1-3 TRBV3-1/TRBV3-2 - TGTGCCAGCAGCCAAGGCCCTTGGACAGTCGGAAACACCATATATTTT CASSQGPWTVGNTIYF
- TRBJ2-2 TRBV7-2 TRBD2 TGTGCCAGCAGCACGGGACTAGCCGGGGCCGGGGAGCTGTTTTTT CASSTGLAGAGELFF
- TRBJ2-1 TRBV9 TRBD2 TGTGCCAGCAGCCCCAGACTAGCGGGGGGACTCAATGAGCAGTTCTTC CASSPRLAGGLNEQFF
- TRBJ2-1 TRBV5-1 TRBD2 TGCGCCAGCAGCTTGGCCTCAGGTCTAGCGGGGGGCTATGAGCAGTTCTTC CASSLASGLAGGYEQFF
- TRBJ2-7 TRBV9 - TGTGCCAGCAGCCCGGGACTCTCCTACGAGCAGTACTTC CASSPGLSYEQYF
- TRBJ2-3 TRBV7-3 TRBD2 TGTGCCAGCAGCTCCCTCACTAGCGGGGAAATAGATACGCAGTATTTT CASSSLTSGEIDTQYF
- TRBJ1-4 TRBV10-3 TRBD1 TGTGCCATCAGCCCGACAGGGGAGGAAAAACTGTTTTTT CAISPTGEEKLFF
- TRBJ2-4 TRBV7-2 TRBD2 TGTGCCAGCAGCTCCGGGACTAGCGGGGGGTTCCGGTACTTC CASSSGTSGGFRYF
- TRBJ1-1 TRBV25-1 TRBD1 TGTGCCAGCAGTGGTCCAGGGGGGTGGGCTGAAGCTTTCTTT CASSGPGGWAEAFF
- TRBJ2-7 TRBV7-6 TRBD1 TGTGCCAGCAGCCCTCGACAGGGTGGATACGAGCAGTACTTC CASSPRQGGYEQYF
- TRBJ2-7 TRBV3-1/TRBV3-2 TRBD2 TGTGCCAGCAGCCAAGCCAGCGGTGGGGTTGGGAGGGGCGAGCAGTACTTC CASSQASGGVGRGEQYF
- TRBJ1-1 TRBV25-1 - TGTGCCAGCAGCCGACCGGGACAGAACACTGAAGCTTTCTTT CASSRPGQNTEAFF
- TRBJ1-2 TRBV6-6 - TGTGCCAGCAGTTACTCGACGGAGCAATTCACCTTC CASSYSTEQFTF
- TRBJ1-1 TRBV6-5 - TGTGCCAGCACCCGGAGGGGCAGCCTCTTTTCCGAAGCTTTCTTT CASTRRGSLFSEAFF
- TRBJ2-1 TRBV15 - TGTGCCACCAGCAGAGGTCGCAATGAGCAGTTCTTC CATSRGRNEQFF
- TRBJ1-5 TRBV19 - TGTGCCAGTAGTGACCACCCGGGTGAGCCCCAGCATTTT CASSDHPGEPQHF
- TRBJ2-5 TRBV7-2 - TGTGCCAGCAGCTTCGGGGGGCGGGAGACCCAGTACTTC CASSFGGRETQYF
- TRBJ2-3 TRBV7-8 TRBD2 TGTGCCAGCAGCCTGTCGCGACTAGCGGTTTTATACGTTGGAACAGATACGCAGTATTTT CASSLSRLAVLYVGTDTQYF
- TRBJ2-7 TRBV19 TRBD2 TGTGCCAGTAGTATCACTAGCGGGGCCTACGAGCAGTACTTC CASSITSGAYEQYF
- TRBJ2-2 TRBV3-1/TRBV3-2 - TGTGCCAGCAGCCAGGACACGAACACCGGGGAGCTGTTTTTT CASSQDTNTGELFF
- TRBJ1-4 TRBV25-1 TRBD1 TGTGCCAGCAGTGAATATGGGACAGGGGGTGAAAAACTGTTTTTT CASSEYGTGGEKLFF
- TRBJ2-5 TRBV2 TRBD1 TGTGCCAGCAGTGGACAGGGTAGTGAGACCCAGTACTTC CASSGQGSETQYF
- TRBJ1-5 TRBV19 TRBD1 TGTGCCAGCCTGCCCGGGACAGGGGGCCATCAGCCCCAGCATTTT CASLPGTGGHQPQHF
- TRBJ2-3 TRBV6-1 TRBD2 TGTGCCAGCAGTGAACCGGGAGGGGCGAAGGGCACAGATACGCAGTATTTT CASSEPGGAKGTDTQYF
- TRBJ1-1 TRBV6-5 TRBD1 TGTGCCAGCAGTTCTCAGACAGGGGGTAGAACTGAAGCTTTCTTT CASSSQTGGRTEAFF
- TRBJ2-3 TRBV28 - TGTGCCAGCAGTTTCCTAAATACGCAGTATTTT CASSFLNTQYF
- TRBJ2-5 TRBV7-8 TRBD2 TGTGCCAGCAGCTTAGGCCTAGCGGGGGGGTCGGAGACCCAGTACTTC CASSLGLAGGSETQYF
- TRBJ2-7 TRBV4-2 - TGTGCCAGCAGCCAAGCCGATACAATGGAGTACTACGAGCAGTACTTC CASSQADTMEYYEQYF
- TRBJ2-2 TRBV7-9 - TGTGCCAGCAGCCCTCCGGGACTCCCCCCCGGGGAGCTGTTTTTT CASSPPGLPPGELFF
- TRBJ1-5 TRBV28 TRBD1 TGTGCCAGCACCCACAGGGGGCGCAGTCAGCCCCAGCATTTT CASTHRGRSQPQHF
- TRBJ1-1 TRBV5-4 TRBD1 TGTGCCAGCAGACAAACAGGGGAAACTGAAGCTTTCTTT CASRQTGETEAFF
- TRBJ2-2 TRBV11-3 - TGTGCCAGCAGCTTTCGCACCGGGGAGCTGTTTTTT CASSFRTGELFF
- TRBJ2-7 TRBV9 - TGTGCCAGCAGCGTAACGGACAGTGGGCCCTACGAGCAGTACTTC CASSVTDSGPYEQYF